Following are 26 T cell receptor beta chains from one sample sequenced in a study of shared clonotypes between healthy human individuals. Profiling relied on immunoSEQ multiplex PCR, and the TCRdb table lists in-frame clones only, not all of them. The profile shows 330,000 or so clones, around four fifths of them singletons. Sequenced: memory CD4+ T cells sorted from blood. The subset is: CD45RA-negative fraction. These receptors were obtained from a man aged 25-40 years in good health.

The genes are TRBV5-1 and TRBJ1-1; the D gene is possibly TRBD1 (6 bases). CDR3 length: 13 amino acids. CDR1 is SGHRS, CDR2 YFSETQ, per germline. With 4 bases removed from V and 2 bases from J, the gap between germline ends came to 9 bases. In DNA form, the CDR3 reads TGCGCCAGCAGCGAGGACAGCAACACTGAAGCTTTCTTT. Its protein is CASSEDSNTEAFF.

The chain is built from TRBV11-2 and TRBJ2-7; 9 bases fit TRBD1. The CDR3 is made up of 16 amino acids. V was pared by 5 bases and J by 0 bases, with 8 bases of the junction left unmatched. Germline values: CDR1 SGHAT, CDR2 FQNNGV. DNA of the CDR3: TGTGCCAGCAGCCCCATTGGACAGGGGAACTCCTACGAGCAGTACTTC. Its translation: CASSPIGQGNSYEQYF.

This chain uses TRBV7-2 with TRBJ2-2; possibly TRBD2 for D (6 bases). The V gene lost 5 bases and the J gene lost 0 bases, with 13 bases spanning the gap. CDR1 and CDR2 (germline): SGHTA, FQGNSA. The CDR3 loop spans 16 amino acids. Written as DNA, the CDR3 is TGTGCCAGCAGCCTGCTCGCGGGAACGAACACCGGGGAGCTGTTTTTT. This codes for CASSLLAGTNTGELFF.

This clone was detected many times. V gene TRBV7-2 combines with J gene TRBJ2-7; 11 bases line up with TRBD2. The germline V gene has CDR1 SGHTA and CDR2 FQGNSA. V lost 5 bases to trimming and J lost 6 bases; unmatched junction nucleotides: 9. The CDR3 extends over 15 amino acids. The CDR3 region is CASSNLAGGLGEQYF. In DNA form, the CDR3 reads TGTGCCAGCAGCAATTTAGCGGGAGGGCTTGGCGAGCAGTACTTC.

The CDR3 DNA follows: TGTGCCAGCAGTTCCTTAGGGACCAGAACGGGCTACACCTTC. Translating it yields CASSSLGTRTGYTF. The rearrangement links TRBV27 to TRBJ1-2; TRBD1 might be the D (5 bases). Germline V CDR1 and CDR2: MNHEY, SMNVEV (reference sequence). CDR3 length: 14 residues. V lost 4 bases and J 8 bases, leaving 17 bases between the germline ends.

The chain joins TRBV5-8 to TRBJ2-5, with TRBD1 identical over 7 bases. V lost 3 bases to trimming and J lost 5 bases; unmatched junction nucleotides: 7. Germline CDR1 reads SGHTS; CDR2 reads YDEGEE. The CDR3 runs 14 residues. CDR3 coding DNA: TGTGCCAGCAGCTCAACAGGGGTGCGGGAGACCCAGTACTTC. Translating gives CASSSTGVRETQYF. Full variable domain (remainder filled in from reference TRBV5-8 and TRBJ2-5): EAGVTQSPTHLIKTRGQQATLRCSPISGHTSVYWYQQALGLGLQFLLWYDEGEERNRGNFPPRFSGRQFPNYSSELNVNALELEDSALYLCASSSTGVRETQYFGPGTRLLVL.

This clone was seen once. The junction does not match germline at one end; this may be a read error. The chain combines TRBV7-7 with TRBJ2-7; D might be TRBD2 (7 bases). The CDR3 totals 17 residues. Per the germline V gene, CDR1 is SSHAT and CDR2 is FNYEAQ (reference sequence). The chain's CDR3 is CASSPLGVRGGYGEQYF. The CDR3 nucleotides read TGTGCTAGCAGCCCCCTCGGGGTTAGGGGGGGCTACGGCGAGCAGTACTTC. Supplemented by reference TRBV7-7 and TRBJ2-7, the full variable domain reads GAGVSQSPRYKVTKRGQDVTLRCDPISSHATLYWYQQALGQGPEFLTYFNYEAQPDKSGLPSDRFSAERPEGSISTLTIQRTEQRDSAMYRCASSPLGVRGGYGEQYFGPGTRLTVT.

The CDR3 DNA is TGTGCCAGCAGCCAAGGACTAGCGGACTACGAGCAGTACTTC. This encodes CASSQGLADYEQYF. This chain connects TRBV4-2 to TRBJ2-7; 9 bases map to TRBD2. V was pared by 1 base and J by 3 bases, with 1 base of the junction left unmatched. The CDR3 consists of 14 residues. CDR1 is LGHNA, CDR2 YNFKEQ, per germline.

This clone was detected only once. V and J are TRBV5-1 and TRBJ1-5; D not resolved. Between the trimmed V and J ends, which lost 0 bases and 4 bases, there was a span of 11 bases. Germline CDR1 reads SGHRS; CDR2 reads YFSETQ. The CDR3 length is 15 residues. The CDR3 spells CASSLEGSGNQPQHF. The CDR3 DNA reads TGCGCCAGCAGCTTGGAAGGGTCGGGGAATCAGCCCCAGCATTTT.

This clone appeared once. This chain joins TRBV15 and TRBJ2-1, with D perhaps TRBD1 or TRBD2 (5 bases each). The ends were cut back, 7 bases at V and 6 bases at J, with 19 bases in the middle. The germline V gene has CDR1 LNHNV and CDR2 YYDKDF (reference sequence). The CDR3 length is 15 residues. CDR3 nucleotides: TGTGCCACCAAACGGGACCCCAATAGGGTCAATGAGCAGTTCTTC. Translated: CATKRDPNRVNEQFF.

The CDR3 nucleotides read TGTGCCAGCAGCTTAGTTTCTATAGGACAGGGTAACACCGGGGAGCTGTTTTTT. This gives the protein CASSLVSIGQGNTGELFF. The chain uses TRBV11-2 and TRBJ2-2; 8 nucleotides line up with TRBD1. The ends lost 1 base at V and 2 bases at J; junction bases unmatched: 9. The CDR3 length is 18 residues. Per the germline V gene, CDR1 is SGHAT and CDR2 is FQNNGV.

The rearrangement uses TRBV19 and TRBJ1-2, with D possibly matching TRBD1 (5 bases). Germline CDR1 is LNHDA and CDR2 is SQIVND (reference sequence). V was trimmed by 10 bases and J by 2 bases, leaving 14 bases between them. The CDR3 loop spans 13 amino acids. CDR3 sequence reads: CATTMGGNYGYTF. DNA for the CDR3: TGTGCCACCACGATGGGGGGGAACTATGGCTACACCTTC.

The CDR3 DNA is TGTGCCAGCAGACTTACGTACACCTTCAGCTCCTACGAGCAGTACTTC. It is translated as CASRLTYTFSSYEQYF. The chain has TRBV28 and TRBJ2-7; D ambiguous. Trimming took off 6 bases at V and 0 bases at J, with 18 bases between the two ends. This CDR3 is 16 amino acids long. The V gene's germline CDR1 is MDHEN and CDR2 SYDVKM.

The V and J genes are TRBV7-2 and TRBJ1-4, with D possibly being TRBD1 (6 bases). Germline V gives CDR1 SGHTA, CDR2 FQGNSA. V lost 0 bases and J lost 4, with 12 bases in between. The CDR3 has 16 amino acids. CDR3 loop: CASSLAGRGLNEKLFF. The CDR3 DNA follows: TGTGCCAGCAGCTTAGCAGGCAGGGGACTTAATGAAAAACTGTTTTTT.

The chain carries TRBV5-1 and TRBJ2-7; 12 nucleotides align to TRBD1. The CDR3 totals 15 residues. The V gene's germline CDR1 is SGHRS and CDR2 YFSETQ. V shed 6 bases, J shed 3 bases, and the junction held 7 bases outside the gene matches. This CDR3 is CASTSGTGGFYEQYF. The CDR3 DNA reads as TGCGCCAGCACCTCCGGGACAGGGGGCTTCTACGAGCAGTACTTC.

The chain couples TRBV5-1 to TRBJ2-5, with 8 bases identical to TRBD2. Germline V CDR1 and CDR2: SGHRS, YFSETQ. V gave up 1 base and J gave up 5 bases; unmatched junction bases: 10. The CDR3 extends over 16 amino acids. Written as DNA, the CDR3 is TGCGCCAGCAGCTTGACCACAAGCGGGAGCGGTGAGACCCAGTACTTC. Protein product: CASSLTTSGSGETQYF. The full variable domain, in which reference TRBV5-1 and TRBJ2-5 provide the parts outside the CDR3, is KAGVTQTPRYLIKTRGQQVTLSCSPISGHRSVSWYQQTPGQGLQFLFEYFSETQRNKGNFPGRFSGRQFSNSRSEMNVSTLELGDSALYLCASSLTTSGSGETQYFGPGTRLLVL.

The chain combines TRBV29-1 with TRBJ2-2; maybe TRBD1 (5 bases). Per the germline V gene, CDR1 is SQVTM and CDR2 is ANQGSEA. CDR3 size: 15 residues. Trimming took 1 base from V and 6 from J, leaving 15 bases between them. The CDR3 loop is CSVEGSAGWAGELFF. The CDR3 coding sequence is TGCAGCGTTGAAGGGTCGGCAGGGTGGGCCGGGGAGCTGTTTTTT.

This clone was counted between two and nine times. The J gene is TRBJ2-7, the V gene TRBV6-1; D unclear. The CDR3 totals 13 residues. Germline lookup yields CDR1 MNHNS and CDR2 SASEGT. The V end lost 2 bases, the J end lost 0 bases, and 5 bases lay between the germline ends. CDR3 DNA: TGTGCCAGCAGTGAAAGGGCCTCCTACGAGCAGTACTTC. Protein sequence: CASSERASYEQYF.

V is TRBV5-4 and J is TRBJ2-5; D possibly corresponds to TRBD2 (6 bases). Trimming removed 7 bases from V and 3 bases from J, with 13 bases in between. The CDR3 is 13 amino acids. The germline V gene encodes CDR1 SGHNT and CDR2 YYREEE (reference sequence). The CDR3 loop reads CASGRRPKETQYF. CDR3 DNA sequence: TGTGCCAGCGGGAGGCGACCGAAAGAGACCCAGTACTTC.

The rearrangement links TRBV19 to TRBJ2-3, with TRBD2 matching 10 bases. Germline CDR1 LNHDA, CDR2 SQIVND (reference sequence). V trimming: 5 bases; J trimming: 0 bases; junction bases outside the gene matches: 2. CDR3 length: 15 residues. CDR3 nucleotide sequence: TGTGCCAGTAGTGGACTAGCGGCTAGCACAGATACGCAGTATTTT. Translation: CASSGLAASTDTQYF.

V and J are TRBV2 and TRBJ1-2, with a tentative D call TRBD1 (6 bases). This CDR3 spans 14 amino acids. Germline CDR1 is SNHLY and CDR2 is FYNNEI. V dropped 10 bases and J dropped 1 base, with 16 bases sitting between them. CDR3 protein: CAISGTRSNYGYTF. The CDR3 nucleotides are TGTGCCATCTCCGGGACAAGAAGTAACTATGGCTACACCTTC.

The chain carries TRBV13 and TRBJ2-7; no clear D. The germline gives CDR1 PRHDT, CDR2 FYEKMQ (reference sequence). Trimming pared 2 bases from V and 6 bases from J, leaving 11 bases between. This CDR3 region has 13 residues. CDR3: CASSLNRVGEQYF. The CDR3 region has the DNA TGTGCCAGCAGCTTAAATAGGGTCGGCGAGCAGTACTTC. Full variable domain (remainder filled in from reference TRBV13 and TRBJ2-7): AAGVIQSPRHLIKEKRETATLKCYPIPRHDTVYWYQQGPGQDPQFLISFYEKMQSDKGSIPDRFSAQQFSDYHSELNMSSLELGDSALYFCASSLNRVGEQYFGPGTRLTVT.

Ten or more counts support this clone. J is TRBJ2-7 and V is TRBV27; 9 bases map to TRBD2. Germline V gives CDR1 MNHEY, CDR2 SMNVEV (reference sequence). CDR3 size: 18 residues. Trimming at V came to 0 bases and at J to 0 bases, leaving 9 bases not matched to a gene. This chain's CDR3 is CASSLSGVAGALSYEQYF. CDR3 sequence (DNA): TGTGCCAGCAGTTTATCGGGGGTAGCGGGAGCCCTCTCCTACGAGCAGTACTTC.

For this clone: With a much larger clone just one base away, this may be a read error. The chain uses TRBV11-2 and TRBJ2-7; 9 bases are shared with TRBD2. Trimming at V came to 1 base and at J to 7 bases, leaving 17 bases not matched to a gene. The CDR3 consists of 18 residues. Germline lookup yields CDR1 SGHAT and CDR2 FQNNGV. This CDR3 is CASSLAPWRGGRGGEQYF. CDR3 nucleotides: TGTGCCAGCAGCTTAGCCCCGTGGAGGGGCGGGAGGGGGGGAGAGCAGTACTTC.

The CDR3 here is CASSGGRYGTFEQFF. CDR3 coding DNA: TGTGCCAGTAGTGGCGGAAGGTATGGGACTTTTGAGCAGTTCTTC. The chain recombines TRBV19 with TRBJ2-1; TRBD2 might be the D (6 bases). Per the germline V gene, CDR1 is LNHDA and CDR2 is SQIVND (reference sequence). V dropped 5 bases and J dropped 9 bases, with 20 bases sitting between them. The CDR3 totals 15 residues.

CDR3 loop: CASSLRGSNEQFF. In DNA form, the CDR3 reads TGTGCCAGCAGCCTTCGGGGGAGCAATGAGCAGTTCTTC. The genes are TRBV11-3 and TRBJ2-1; D might be TRBD2 (6 bases). The CDR3 sequence is 13 residues long. Germline V CDR1 and CDR2: SGHNT, YENEEA. The germline V and J ends were trimmed by 5 bases and 6 bases, with 11 bases remaining between them.